These 18 T cell receptor beta chains share one sample of origin, sequenced in a study of Ad26.COV2.S vaccination and SARS-CoV-2 variants. Treatment indicated: about 20 received Ad26.COV2.S at low or high dose, single or two shots; five or six received placebo; per-sample allocation not given. The samples date from day 63 after the first vaccine or placebo injection. The protocol was immunoSEQ multiplex PCR, while the TCRdb copy is restricted to in-frame clones and leaves out a portion. The data show roughly 350,000 clones, roughly 90% seen once. The sequences come from peripheral blood, collected in a trial of Ad26.COV2.S vaccine versus placebo. The origin of the receptors is a person aged 18 to 59 who received the Ad26.COV2.S COVID-19 vaccine or a placebo.

The chain links TRBV3-1 (or the pseudogene TRBV3-2) to TRBJ2-5, with no clear D. Germline V gene lookup returns CDR1 LGHDT and CDR2 YNNKEL (reference sequence). The CDR3 covers 12 residues. The V end was cut by 1 base, the J end by 5 bases, with 5 bases between. In DNA form, the CDR3 reads TGTGCCAGCAGCCAAGTGGCGGAGACCCAGTACTTC. Translating it yields CASSQVAETQYF.

This clone is a singleton in its sample. CDR3 region: CASSGRSSNQPQHF. CDR3 nucleotide sequence: TGTGCCAGCAGTGGACGTTCTAGCAATCAGCCCCAGCATTTT. The rearrangement joins TRBV28 to TRBJ1-5; no definite D call. The CDR3 sequence is 14 residues long. The germline V and J ends were trimmed by 5 bases and 0 bases, with 8 bases remaining between them. Germline V lookup: CDR1 MDHEN, CDR2 SYDVKM.

This rearrangement joins TRBV21-1 to TRBJ1-1; the table's D call of TRBD1 was not tested on the DNA. TRBV21-1 is flagged as a pseudogene. CDR3 length: 18 residues. CDR3 residues: CASSILTGVPAVNTEAFF. CDR3 DNA sequence: TGTGCCAGCAGCATATTGACAGGGGTACCGGCTGTGAACACTGAAGCTTTCTTT.

This chain joins TRBV7-2 and TRBJ2-7, with unresolved D. CDR1 and CDR2 from the germline V gene are SGHTA and FQGNSA. V shed 1 base and J shed 3 bases, with 7 bases lying between them. This CDR3 spans 13 amino acids. The CDR3 loop is CASSLGWGYEQYF. CDR3 nucleotide sequence: TGTGCCAGCAGCTTAGGGTGGGGCTACGAGCAGTACTTC.

The chain recombines TRBV11-2 with TRBJ2-7, with unresolved D. Per germline, CDR1 SGHAT and CDR2 FQNNGV. The CDR3 is 15 residues long. Trimming cost V 4 bases and J 1 base, with 14 bases left between them. CDR3 DNA sequence: TGTGCCAGCAGCTCCCTTCGCGGTTCTTCCTACGAGCAGTACTTC. Protein sequence: CASSSLRGSSYEQYF.

This chain connects TRBV30 to TRBJ2-7; 9 nucleotides align to TRBD1. The CDR3 length is 14 residues. The ends lost 4 bases at V and 4 bases at J; junction bases unmatched: 8. Germline V gives CDR1 GTSNPN, CDR2 SVGIG (reference sequence). CDR3 DNA sequence: TGTGCCTGGATGGTAACGGGACAGGGTTACGAGCAGTACTTC. Translation: CAWMVTGQGYEQYF.

This clone was counted between two and nine times. The rearrangement uses TRBV7-3 and TRBJ2-7, with 10 positions matching TRBD2. CDR1 and CDR2 from the germline V gene are SGHTA and FQGTGA. This CDR3 comprises 16 residues. V lost 1 base, J lost 6 bases, and 9 bases stayed unmatched. CDR3 protein: CASSLNFASGSSEQYF. DNA for the CDR3: TGTGCCAGCAGCTTAAATTTTGCTAGCGGGAGTTCCGAGCAGTACTTC.

The chain recombines TRBV30 with TRBJ1-4; unclear D gene. There are 15 residues in the CDR3. CDR1 is GTSNPN, CDR2 SVGIG, per germline (reference sequence). Trimming took off 4 bases at V and 3 bases at J, with 15 bases between the two ends. The CDR3 DNA is TGTGCCTGGACCGGCCCATCCGGTCCTAATGAAAAACTGTTTTTT. Its translation: CAWTGPSGPNEKLFF.

The CDR3: CASSGQGAVTEAFF. The CDR3 nucleotides read TGTGCCAGCAGCGGACAGGGGGCTGTCACTGAAGCTTTCTTT. The V and J genes are TRBV28 and TRBJ1-1; the match to TRBD1 covers 11 bases. This CDR3 is 14 amino acids long. V was clipped by 6 bases and J by 4 bases; unmatched bases: 4. The germline V gene encodes CDR1 MDHEN and CDR2 SYDVKM. Variable domain in full (rest from reference TRBV28 and TRBJ1-1): DVKVTQSSRYLVKRTGEKVFLECVQDMDHENMFWYRQDPGLGLRLIYFSYDVKMKEKGDIPEGYSVSREKKERFSLILESASTNQTSMYLCASSGQGAVTEAFFGQGTRLTVV.

This clone was counted a few times. V and J are TRBV5-4 and TRBJ2-2; D is possibly TRBD1 (6 bases). Germline CDR1 SGHNT, CDR2 YYREEE (reference sequence). The V and J ends lost 0 bases and 3 bases respectively, with 9 bases between them. The CDR3 covers 15 residues. CDR3 nucleotide sequence: TGTGCCAGCAGCTTGGACAGGGTTGACACCGGGGAGCTGTTTTTT. Translation gives CASSLDRVDTGELFF.

The genes are TRBV7-2 and TRBJ2-5, with D unresolved. The CDR3 contains 13 residues. Germline V gene data show CDR1 as SGHTA and CDR2 as FQGNSA. V gave up 2 bases and J gave up 5 bases, with 9 bases separating them. CDR3 nucleotide sequence: TGTGCCAGCAGCTTAAGGCGGATGGAGACCCAGTACTTC. It specifies CASSLRRMETQYF.

J is TRBJ1-1 and V is TRBV5-5; D gene ambiguous. The V end lost 0 bases, the J end lost 0 bases, and 9 bases lay between the germline ends. CDR1 SGHKS and CDR2 YYEKEE come from the germline V gene (reference sequence). CDR3 length equals 15 residues. As DNA, the CDR3 is TGTGCCAGCAGCTTGGGGGGAAGAATGAACACTGAAGCTTTCTTT. It encodes CASSLGGRMNTEAFF.

The gene calls are TRBV19 and TRBJ2-3; 7 bases map to TRBD1. This CDR3 comprises 15 residues. V lost 6 bases and J lost 0; bases outside the gene matches: 6. Per the germline V gene, CDR1 is LNHDA and CDR2 is SQIVND (reference sequence). The chain's CDR3 is CASRRSTGSTDTQYF. Here the CDR3 DNA reads TGTGCCAGTAGGAGATCGACAGGGAGCACAGATACGCAGTATTTT.

This clone appeared a few times. This chain links TRBV19 with TRBJ2-1, with 7 positions matching TRBD1. After removal of 6 bases from V and 1 base from J, the junction contained 9 bases not matched to a gene. The CDR3 consists of 16 residues. Germline V gene sequence: CDR1 LNHDA, CDR2 SQIVND (reference sequence). This chain's CDR3 is CASRGIGGQSYNEQFF. The DNA of the CDR3 is TGTGCCAGTAGAGGGATAGGGGGACAGTCCTACAATGAGCAGTTCTTC.

The count of this clone is one. This chain links TRBV5-4 with TRBJ2-1; tentatively, D is TRBD2 (5 bases). Germline loops: CDR1 SGHNT, CDR2 YYREEE (reference sequence). Trimming stripped 0 bases from V and 5 bases from J, with 6 bases between. CDR3 length: 13 amino acids. In DNA, the CDR3 is TGTGCCAGCAGCTTGGTACTAGACAATGAGCAGTTCTTC. Its translation is CASSLVLDNEQFF.

The rearrangement joins TRBV18 to TRBJ2-2; 9 nucleotides line up with TRBD1. V lost 1 base and J lost 8; bases outside the gene matches: 8. There are 16 residues in the CDR3. Germline CDR1 is KGHSH and CDR2 is LQKENI. CDR3 DNA sequence: TGTGCCAGCTCACCACTCGGGACAGGGACCTCGGGGGAGCTGTTTTTT. Its translation is CASSPLGTGTSGELFF.

The rearrangement joins TRBV7-9 to TRBJ1-1; 8 bases match TRBD1. J was trimmed by 3 bases and V by 4 bases; bases with no gene match: 10. This CDR3 has 16 amino acids. Germline V lookup: CDR1 SEHNR, CDR2 FQNEAQ (reference sequence). CDR3 DNA sequence: TGTGCCAGCAGCTCTCTCTCCGGGACAGGTGACACTGAAGCTTTCTTT. Its translation is CASSSLSGTGDTEAFF. Complete variable domain (other parts from reference TRBV7-9 and TRBJ1-1): DTGVSQNPRHKITKRGQNVTFRCDPISEHNRLYWYRQTLGQGPEFLTYFQNEAQLEKSRLLSDRFSAERPKGSFSTLEIQRTEQGDSAMYLCASSSLSGTGDTEAFFGQGTRLTVV.

A word on this clone: In the same sample, other DNA sequences code for this CDR3. The chain couples TRBV7-9 to TRBJ2-1; maybe TRBD2 (5 bases). CDR1 is SEHNR and CDR2 is FQNEAQ in the germline V gene (reference sequence). The CDR3 totals 13 residues. Trimming removed 3 bases at V and 3 bases at J, with 6 bases between. CDR3 nucleotides: TGTGCCAGCAGCTTGGGGAGCTACAATGAGCAGTTCTTC. As protein: CASSLGSYNEQFF.